These 17 T cell receptor beta chains share one sample of origin, sequenced in a study of T cell responses to AZD1222 COVID-19 vaccine. Assay used: immunoSEQ multiplex PCR; TCRdb lists only in-frame clones, some missing. The sample comprises 95,000 to 150,000 clones, approximately 89% of which are singletons, and 4% to 4.5% rests with the top ten. The material sequenced was peripheral blood, taken on day 0 of AZD1222 vaccination. The source of these receptors is an adult in good health.

The chain employs TRBV3-1 (or the pseudogene TRBV3-2) and TRBJ1-3, with 7 bases that match TRBD1. CDR3 length: 16 amino acids. Germline V gives CDR1 LGHDT, CDR2 YNNKEL (reference sequence). V lost 4 bases and J lost 3; bases outside the gene matches: 9. The DNA of the CDR3 is TGTGCCAGCAGCCCGTACAGGGGCACAAATGGAAACACCATATATTTT. Translation: CASSPYRGTNGNTIYF.

The gene calls are TRBV19 and TRBJ1-1; the D is unclear. CDR1 is LNHDA and CDR2 is SQIVND in the germline V gene (reference sequence). The CDR3 covers 14 residues. The V gene lost 10 bases and the J gene lost 0 bases, with 15 bases spanning the gap. CDR3 bases: TGTGCCACCTTTGACGGCCCAATGAACACTGAAGCTTTCTTT. It is translated as CATFDGPMNTEAFF. The variable domain in full, completed from reference TRBV19 and TRBJ1-1, reads DGGITQSPKYLFRKEGQNVTLSCEQNLNHDAMYWYRQDPGQGLRLIYYSQIVNDFQKGDIAEGYSVSREKKESFPLTVTSAQKNPTAFYLCATFDGPMNTEAFFGQGTRLTVV.

J is TRBJ1-3 and V is TRBV19; D uncertain. The germline gives CDR1 LNHDA, CDR2 SQIVND (reference sequence). Trimming pared 3 bases from V and 2 bases from J, leaving 2 bases between. CDR3 length: 12 amino acids. The CDR3 spells CASSMPGNTIYF. CDR3 in DNA: TGTGCCAGTAGTATGCCTGGAAACACCATATATTTT. Complete variable domain (other parts from reference TRBV19 and TRBJ1-3): DGGITQSPKYLFRKEGQNVTLSCEQNLNHDAMYWYRQDPGQGLRLIYYSQIVNDFQKGDIAEGYSVSREKKESFPLTVTSAQKNPTAFYLCASSMPGNTIYFGEGSWLTVV.

The chain combines TRBV30 with TRBJ2-2; the match to TRBD2 covers 8 bases. J gave up 6 bases and V 2 bases, and 14 bases lay outside the gene matches. The V gene's germline CDR1 is GTSNPN and CDR2 SVGIG (reference sequence). The CDR3 spans 17 residues. CDR3 DNA: TGTGCCTGGAGTCGAACCGGGACTAGTGATGGGGCCGGGGAGCTGTTTTTT. It yields the protein CAWSRTGTSDGAGELFF.

The chain links TRBV6-5 to TRBJ1-1; the match to TRBD1 covers 7 bases. CDR3 length equals 14 residues. The J segment lost 3 bases and the V segment lost 2 bases, leaving 3 bases of the junction unmatched. Per germline, CDR1 MNHEY and CDR2 SVGAGI. DNA of the CDR3: TGTGCCAGCAGTTACAGGGACAGAGACACTGAAGCTTTCTTT. Translated, it gives CASSYRDRDTEAFF.

The chain is built from TRBV28 and TRBJ2-7; 14 nucleotides agree with TRBD2. V was clipped by 9 bases and J by 2 bases; unmatched bases: 6. This CDR3 spans 15 amino acids. CDR1 and CDR2 (germline): MDHEN, SYDVKM. The CDR3 region is CASWTSGGTTYEQYF. The DNA of the CDR3 is TGTGCCAGTTGGACTAGCGGGGGGACAACCTACGAGCAGTACTTC.

This clone occurred once. The gene calls are TRBV29-1 and TRBJ2-3; possibly TRBD1 or TRBD2 for D (5 bases each). Trimming stripped 6 bases from V and 5 bases from J, with 15 bases between. The germline V gene has CDR1 SQVTM and CDR2 ANQGSEA. The CDR3 covers 13 residues. This chain's CDR3 is CSVLPGRQDTQYF. The DNA for the CDR3 is TGCAGCGTCCTACCGGGGCGCCAAGATACGCAGTATTTT.

The V gene is TRBV14, the J gene TRBJ2-3, with 7 bases matching TRBD1. The CDR3 has 14 residues. Trimming at V came to 4 bases and at J to 6 bases, leaving 7 bases not matched to a gene. Germline lookup yields CDR1 SGHDN and CDR2 FVKESK. CDR3: CASSPGQAWDTQYF. CDR3 coding DNA: TGTGCCAGCAGCCCCGGACAGGCTTGGGATACGCAGTATTTT.

The genes are TRBV6-5 and TRBJ2-1; D unclear. The CDR3 length is 15 residues. CDR1 is MNHEY and CDR2 is SVGAGI in the germline V gene. V lost 0 bases and J lost 6, with 12 bases in between. CDR3 region: CASSYSARSGNEQFF. For the CDR3, the DNA is TGTGCCAGCAGTTACTCCGCTAGGTCGGGCAATGAGCAGTTCTTC.

CDR3 DNA sequence: TGCGCCAGCAGCCCGGATGGGGGTGGCTATGGCTACACCTTC. It is translated as CASSPDGGGYGYTF. The chain joins TRBV5-1 to TRBJ1-2; D possibly corresponds to TRBD1 (5 bases). Looked up from germline, CDR1 is SGHRS and CDR2 is YFSETQ. There are 14 residues in the CDR3. The V and J ends lost 4 bases and 4 bases respectively, with 14 bases between them.

This chain connects TRBV14 to TRBJ2-6; 7 nucleotides align to TRBD2. V shed 1 base, J shed 0 bases, and the junction held 6 bases outside the gene matches. The CDR3 runs to 18 residues. CDR1 is SGHDN, CDR2 FVKESK, per germline. The DNA for the CDR3 is TGTGCCAGCAGCCAAGTGGGAGGGAACCACTCTGGGGCCAACGTCCTGACTTTC. This codes for CASSQVGGNHSGANVLTF.

The J gene is TRBJ2-7, the V gene TRBV15; no firm D call. Trimming stripped 2 bases from V and 3 bases from J, with 29 bases between. This CDR3 has 20 residues. CDR1 and CDR2 (germline): LNHNV, YYDKDF (reference sequence). The CDR3 region has the DNA TGTGCCACCAGCAGAAAATTAGGGCCCCCGTGGGCCCCCCCATACTACGAGCAGTACTTC. It yields the protein CATSRKLGPPWAPPYYEQYF.

V usage is TRBV19 and J usage is TRBJ2-5; D is perhaps TRBD1 (5 bases). CDR1 is LNHDA, CDR2 SQIVND, per germline (reference sequence). With 8 bases removed from V and 5 bases from J, the gap between germline ends came to 27 bases. CDR3 length equals 17 residues. CDR3 in amino acids: CASQKGPQRRVGETQYF. CDR3 nucleotides: TGTGCCAGTCAGAAGGGGCCGCAGCGTCGGGTGGGGGAGACCCAGTACTTC.

This rearrangement joins TRBV30 to TRBJ1-1; unclear D gene. The V end lost 0 bases, the J end lost 3 bases, and 8 bases lay between the germline ends. Germline V gene lookup returns CDR1 GTSNPN and CDR2 SVGIG (reference sequence). This CDR3 region has 13 residues. This chain's CDR3 is CAWSVLGYTEAFF. CDR3 nucleotides: TGTGCCTGGAGTGTACTAGGTTACACTGAAGCTTTCTTT.

This clone has only one observation. The chain joins TRBV24-1 to TRBJ2-1; D may be TRBD1 or TRBD2 (6 bases each). The germline V and J ends were trimmed by 6 bases and 0 bases, with 26 bases remaining between them. The CDR3 spans 20 residues. Germline V gives CDR1 KGHDR, CDR2 SFDVKD. This CDR3 reads CATSSYGWGLGGLSYNEQFF. The CDR3 nucleotides read TGTGCCACCAGTTCCTATGGCTGGGGGCTTGGGGGGCTCTCCTACAATGAGCAGTTCTTC.

The rearrangement joins TRBV12-3 or TRBV12-4 to TRBJ1-2; D possibly corresponds to TRBD1 (5 bases). V was shortened by 5 bases and J by 13 bases, with 20 bases between the two germline ends. The CDR3 contains 13 residues. The CDR3 nucleotides read TGTGCCAGCAGTCCCCTTGGATCAGGGACTACCACCTTC. Protein: CASSPLGSGTTTF.

V gene TRBV12-3 or TRBV12-4 combines with J gene TRBJ1-5; perhaps TRBD1 as D (6 bases). The CDR3 totals 13 residues. Between the trimmed V and J ends, which lost 3 bases and 7 bases, there was a span of 10 bases. The CDR3 DNA reads as TGTGCCAGCAGTTTTTGGACAGACCAGCCCCAGCATTTT. This translates into CASSFWTDQPQHF.